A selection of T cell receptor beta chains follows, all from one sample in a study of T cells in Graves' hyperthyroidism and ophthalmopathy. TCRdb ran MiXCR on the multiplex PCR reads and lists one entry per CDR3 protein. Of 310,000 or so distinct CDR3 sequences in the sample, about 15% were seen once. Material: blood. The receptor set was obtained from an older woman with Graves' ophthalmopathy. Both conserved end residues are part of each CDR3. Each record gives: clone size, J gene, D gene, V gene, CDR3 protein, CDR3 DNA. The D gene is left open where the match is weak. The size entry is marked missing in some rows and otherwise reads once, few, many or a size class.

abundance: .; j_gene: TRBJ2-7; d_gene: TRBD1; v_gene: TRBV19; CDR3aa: CASSKHRGGMDEQYF; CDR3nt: TGTGCCAGTAGTAAGCACAGGGGTGGAATGGACGAGCAGTACTTC
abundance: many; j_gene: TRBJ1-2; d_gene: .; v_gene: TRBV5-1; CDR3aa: CASSSSAGGSYGYTF; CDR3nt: TGCGCCAGCAGCTCATCCGCCGGAGGTAGCTATGGCTACACCTTC
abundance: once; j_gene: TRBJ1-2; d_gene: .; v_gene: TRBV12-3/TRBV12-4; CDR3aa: CASSLGRRNYGYTF; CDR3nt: TGTGCCAGCAGTTTAGGCAGGCGAAACTATGGCTACACCTTC
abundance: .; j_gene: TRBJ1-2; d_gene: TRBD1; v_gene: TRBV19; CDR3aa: CASSINRDRENGYTF; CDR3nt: TGTGCCAGTAGTATCAACCGGGACAGGGAGAATGGCTACACCTTC
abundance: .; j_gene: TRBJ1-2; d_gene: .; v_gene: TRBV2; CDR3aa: CASSAGGARNYGYTF; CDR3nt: TGTGCCAGCAGTGCGGGGGGGGCGAGAAACTATGGCTACACCTTC
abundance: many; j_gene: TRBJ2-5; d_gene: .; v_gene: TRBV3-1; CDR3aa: CASSSMTRQETQYF; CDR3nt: TGTGCCAGCAGCTCAATGACGCGGCAAGAGACCCAGTACTTC
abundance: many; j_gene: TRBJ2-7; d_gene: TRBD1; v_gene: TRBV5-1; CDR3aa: CASSHQDRGRDEQYF; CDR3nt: TGCGCCAGCAGCCATCAGGACAGGGGCAGGGACGAGCAGTACTTC
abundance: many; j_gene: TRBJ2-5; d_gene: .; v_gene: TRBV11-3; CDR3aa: CASSSGGAQETQYF; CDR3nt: TGTGCCAGCAGTTCGGGCGGGGCACAAGAGACCCAGTACTTC
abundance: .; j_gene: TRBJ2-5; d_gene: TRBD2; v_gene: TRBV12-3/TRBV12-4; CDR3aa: CASTISGSRIATQYF; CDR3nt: TGTGCCAGCACCATTAGCGGGAGTCGTATAGCGACCCAGTACTTC
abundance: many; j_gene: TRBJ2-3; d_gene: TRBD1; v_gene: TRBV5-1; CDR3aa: CASSAGTGAGDTQYF; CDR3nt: TGCGCCAGCAGCGCCGGGACAGGGGCGGGAGATACGCAGTATTTT
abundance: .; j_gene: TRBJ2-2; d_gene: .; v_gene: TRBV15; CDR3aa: CATSRVGDYTGELFF; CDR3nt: TGTGCCACCAGCAGAGTTGGGGATTACACCGGGGAGCTGTTTTTT
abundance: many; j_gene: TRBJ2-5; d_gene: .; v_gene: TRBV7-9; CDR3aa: CASSQDTSQETQYF; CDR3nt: TGTGCCAGCAGCCAGGACACCTCCCAAGAGACCCAGTACTTC
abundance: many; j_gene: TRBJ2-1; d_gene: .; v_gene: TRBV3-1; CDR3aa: CASSQALAVEQFF; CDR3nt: TGTGCCAGCAGCCAAGCACTAGCTGTTGAGCAGTTCTTC
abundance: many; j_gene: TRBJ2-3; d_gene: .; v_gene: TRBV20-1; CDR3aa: CSAPFSSTDTQYF; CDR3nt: TGCAGTGCTCCTTTTTCTTCCACAGATACGCAGTATTTT
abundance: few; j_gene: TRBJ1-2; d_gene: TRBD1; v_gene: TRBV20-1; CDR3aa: CSARPGQGVDGYTF; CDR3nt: TGCAGTGCTCGACCGGGACAGGGTGTCGATGGCTACACCTTC
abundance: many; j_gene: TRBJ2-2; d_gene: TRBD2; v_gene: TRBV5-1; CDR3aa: CASSRLPGPGGSTGELFF; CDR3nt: TGCGCCAGCAGCCGACTTCCGGGACCGGGAGGGAGCACCGGGGAGCTGTTTTTT
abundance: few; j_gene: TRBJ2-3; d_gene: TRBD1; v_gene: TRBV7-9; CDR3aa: CASSLEQGKLNTQYF; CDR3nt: TGTGCCAGCAGCTTAGAACAGGGGAAGTTAAATACGCAGTATTTT
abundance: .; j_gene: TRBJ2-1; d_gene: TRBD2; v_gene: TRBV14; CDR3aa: CASSHLGGDYNEQFF; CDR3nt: TGTGCCAGCAGCCACCTGGGGGGGGACTACAATGAGCAGTTCTTC
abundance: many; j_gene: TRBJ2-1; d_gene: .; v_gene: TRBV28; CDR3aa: CASRDPGVNEQFF; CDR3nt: TGTGCCAGCAGGGATCCGGGGGTCAATGAGCAGTTCTTC
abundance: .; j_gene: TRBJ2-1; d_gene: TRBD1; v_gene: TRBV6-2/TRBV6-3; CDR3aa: CASSYSKAGGTYNEQFF; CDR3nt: TGTGCCAGCAGTTACTCGAAGGCAGGGGGTACCTACAATGAGCAGTTCTTC
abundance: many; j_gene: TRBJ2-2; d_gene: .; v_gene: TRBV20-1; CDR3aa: CSASGDTGELFF; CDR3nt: TGCAGTGCATCCGGAGACACCGGGGAGCTGTTTTTT
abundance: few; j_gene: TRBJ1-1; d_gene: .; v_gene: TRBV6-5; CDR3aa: CASSYRWDTEAFF; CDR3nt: TGTGCCAGCAGTTACCGATGGGACACTGAAGCTTTCTTT
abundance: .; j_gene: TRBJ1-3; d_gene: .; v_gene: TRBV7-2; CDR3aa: CASSLARGGNTIYF; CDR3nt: TGTGCCAGCAGCTTAGCCCGGGGGGGAAACACCATATATTTT
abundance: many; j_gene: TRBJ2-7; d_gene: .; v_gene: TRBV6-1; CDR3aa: CASSEETGRTYEQYF; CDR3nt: TGTGCCAGCAGTGAAGAGACAGGCAGGACCTACGAGCAGTACTTC
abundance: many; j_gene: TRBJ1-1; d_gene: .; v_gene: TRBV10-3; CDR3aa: CAISETVNTEAFF; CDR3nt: TGTGCCATCAGCGAGACGGTGAACACTGAAGCTTTCTTT
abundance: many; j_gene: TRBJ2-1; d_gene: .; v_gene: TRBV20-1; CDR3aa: CSATRTSTMSQFF; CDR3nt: TGCAGTGCTACCAGGACCAGTACAATGTCGCAGTTCTTC
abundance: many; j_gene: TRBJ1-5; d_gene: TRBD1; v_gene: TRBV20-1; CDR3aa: CSATGNRGQPQHF; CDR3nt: TGCAGTGCTACCGGGAACAGGGGTCAGCCCCAGCATTTT